One sample yielded the 20 T cell receptor beta chains listed below, sequenced in a study of T cells expressing NK-cell markers (dated by TCRdb to about 2020). The method behind the library was 5' RACE. The run used an Illumina HiSeq 2000. Reprocessed by TCRdb, the reads give a single entry per CDR3 protein sequence, without DNA. The sample's clone listing holds 120,000 to 150,000 distinct CDR3 sequences. The top ten hold roughly an eighth of the sample. Sequenced: blood T cells: a sorted CD56 or NKG2C T cell subset, CD4+ or CD8+ T cells, or bulk PBMC T cells (not recorded which). The receptors come from a man aged 18 to 35 in good health. Donor details come from another sample of the same person, matched by shared clones.

The rearrangement uses TRBV7-3 and TRBJ1-5. The CDR3 has 14 residues. Germline V gene sequence: CDR1 SGHTA, CDR2 FQGTGA. This chain's CDR3 is CASSLNGGNQPQHF.

The chain carries TRBV30 and TRBJ1-1; TCRdb names TRBD1, which stays unverified in the absence of DNA. Germline CDR1 GTSNPN, CDR2 SVGIG (reference sequence). The CDR3 is made up of 13 amino acids. CDR3 sequence: CAWSVQQGSDAFF.

This chain uses TRBV27 with TRBJ2-5; checking the TCRdb D call of TRBD1 is not possible without DNA. There are 15 residues in the CDR3. CDR1 MNHEY and CDR2 SMNVEV come from the germline V gene (reference sequence). CDR3 amino acids: CASSLSFGQGLTQYF.

This chain connects TRBV12-3 or TRBV12-4 to TRBJ2-1; TCRdb's D call of TRBD1 is untestable without DNA. CDR3 size: 13 residues. The CDR3 spells CASRPTPLDEQFF.

The chain links TRBV11-2 to TRBJ2-5; as DNA is missing, the TRBD2 call by TCRdb cannot be tested. Germline CDR1 and CDR2: SGHAT and FQNNGV. CDR3 length: 15 residues. CDR3 loop: CASSTTSGSGETQYF.

The chain is built from TRBV19 and TRBJ1-4; TCRdb names TRBD1, which stays unverified in the absence of DNA. The CDR3 totals 16 residues. Germline CDR1 and CDR2: LNHDA and SQIVND (reference sequence). The CDR3 region is CASSMRRFATNEKLFF.

V and J are TRBV29-1 and TRBJ2-5; the D gene TCRdb calls, TRBD1, cannot be checked with no DNA. The CDR3 length is 12 residues. The V gene's germline CDR1 is SQVTM and CDR2 ANQGSEA. CDR3 sequence: CSVSGTGETQYF.

The CDR3 loop is CASSLARGLNEQYF. The V gene is TRBV7-2, the J gene TRBJ2-7; TCRdb selects TRBD1, and the lack of DNA leaves this call unchecked. Germline V gene sequence: CDR1 SGHTA, CDR2 FQGNSA. The length of the CDR3 is 14 residues.

The chain carries TRBV7-9 and TRBJ2-2; there is no DNA to check the TCRdb D call of TRBD2. This CDR3 is built from 14 residues. CDR1 SEHNR and CDR2 FQNEAQ come from the germline V gene (reference sequence). The CDR3 here is CASTGLGFSGELFF.

This chain links TRBV6-1 with TRBJ2-3; with no DNA, the TCRdb D assignment of TRBD2 cannot be verified. CDR1 and CDR2 (germline): MNHNS, SASEGT. The CDR3 extends over 16 amino acids. CDR3 amino acids: CASTPLGLGSTDTQYF.

V gene TRBV6-2 or TRBV6-3 combines with J gene TRBJ2-2; TCRdb's D call, TRBD2, is unchecked because there is no DNA. Germline V lookup: CDR1 MNHEY, CDR2 SVGEGT. The CDR3 consists of 17 residues. The CDR3 is CASGMPRRTSDTGELFF.

This rearrangement joins TRBV15 to TRBJ2-1. This CDR3 has 13 amino acids. Germline CDR1 is LNHNV and CDR2 is YYDKDF (reference sequence). CDR3 region: CATRDLSYNEQFF.

The chain joins TRBV24-1 to TRBJ2-1; TCRdb's D call of TRBD2 is untestable without DNA. The CDR3 consists of 15 residues. The germline gives CDR1 KGHDR, CDR2 SFDVKD. CDR3 residues: CATSDDRDYPYEQFF.

The CDR3 is CASSQDGAVYNEQFF. This chain joins TRBV4-3 and TRBJ2-1; checking the TCRdb D call of TRBD1 is not possible without DNA. This CDR3 spans 15 amino acids. Germline V gene lookup returns CDR1 LGHNA and CDR2 YSLEER.

The V and J genes are TRBV20-1 and TRBJ1-4; with no DNA, the TCRdb D assignment of TRBD1 cannot be verified. Per the germline V gene, CDR1 is DFQATT and CDR2 is SNEGSKA (reference sequence). This CDR3 is 14 amino acids long. The CDR3 region is CSAIRAGSNEKLFF.

This sequence joins TRBV20-1 and TRBJ2-7; the TCRdb D gene call, TRBD1, has no DNA to confirm it. CDR3 size: 17 residues. Germline V gene sequence: CDR1 DFQATT, CDR2 SNEGSKA (reference sequence). CDR3 protein: CSARVTGSLAGVYEQYF.

V and J are TRBV12-3 or TRBV12-4 and TRBJ2-7; TCRdb gives TRBD1 as the D gene, but with no DNA this cannot be confirmed. The CDR3 sequence is 16 residues long. CDR3 loop: CASRFRSSGMTYEQYF.

The chain joins TRBV7-2 to TRBJ2-3; TCRdb's D call, TRBD1, is unchecked because there is no DNA. The CDR3 contains 13 residues. CDR1 and CDR2 (germline): SGHTA, FQGNSA. The CDR3 reads CASSFPWEDTQYF.

V usage is TRBV5-1 and J usage is TRBJ2-1. The CDR3 consists of 13 residues. The germline V gene has CDR1 SGHRS and CDR2 YFSETQ. CDR3 protein: CASSLPRLEEQFF.

CDR3: CASSARIAGTEAFF. The chain is built from TRBV7-9 and TRBJ1-1. CDR3 length: 14 residues. Germline V CDR1 and CDR2: SEHNR, FQNEAQ (reference sequence).